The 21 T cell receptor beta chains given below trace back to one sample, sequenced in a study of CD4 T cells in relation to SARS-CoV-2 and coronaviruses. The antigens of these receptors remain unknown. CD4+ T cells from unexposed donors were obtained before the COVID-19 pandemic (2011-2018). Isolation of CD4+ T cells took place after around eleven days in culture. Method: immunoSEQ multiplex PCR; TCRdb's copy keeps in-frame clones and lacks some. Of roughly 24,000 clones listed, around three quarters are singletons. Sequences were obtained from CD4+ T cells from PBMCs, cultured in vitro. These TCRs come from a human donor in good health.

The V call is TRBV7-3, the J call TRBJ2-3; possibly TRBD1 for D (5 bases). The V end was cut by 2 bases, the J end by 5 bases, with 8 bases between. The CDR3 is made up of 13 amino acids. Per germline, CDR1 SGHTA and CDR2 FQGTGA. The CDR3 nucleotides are TGTGCCAGCAGCTTACAGGGTATAGATACGCAGTATTTT. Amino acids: CASSLQGIDTQYF.

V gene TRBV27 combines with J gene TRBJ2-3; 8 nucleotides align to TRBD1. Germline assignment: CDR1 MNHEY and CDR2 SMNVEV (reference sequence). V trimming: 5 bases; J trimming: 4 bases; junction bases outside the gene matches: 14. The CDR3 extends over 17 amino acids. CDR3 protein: CASSNRPGQVRADTQYF. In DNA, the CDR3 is TGTGCCAGCAGTAACCGCCCGGGACAGGTGAGGGCAGATACGCAGTATTTT.

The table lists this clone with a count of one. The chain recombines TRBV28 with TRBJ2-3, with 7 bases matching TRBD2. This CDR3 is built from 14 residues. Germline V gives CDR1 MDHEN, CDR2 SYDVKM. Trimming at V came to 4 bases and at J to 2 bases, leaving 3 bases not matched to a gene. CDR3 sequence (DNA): TGTGCCAGCAGTTGGACTAGGGACACAGATACGCAGTATTTT. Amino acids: CASSWTRDTDTQYF.

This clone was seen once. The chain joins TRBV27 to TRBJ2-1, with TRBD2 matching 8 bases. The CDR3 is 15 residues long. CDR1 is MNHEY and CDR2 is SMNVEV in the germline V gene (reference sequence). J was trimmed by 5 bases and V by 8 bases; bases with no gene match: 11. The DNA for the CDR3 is TGTGCCAGCTCCCCTCTAAGCGGGAGAAACAATGAGCAGTTCTTC. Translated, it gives CASSPLSGRNNEQFF.

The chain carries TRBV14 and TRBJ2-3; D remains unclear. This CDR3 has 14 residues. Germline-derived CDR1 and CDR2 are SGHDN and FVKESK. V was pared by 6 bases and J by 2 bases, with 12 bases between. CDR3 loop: CASRRTGVTDTQYF. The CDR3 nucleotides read TGTGCCAGCAGGCGGACCGGTGTCACAGATACGCAGTATTTT.

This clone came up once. Here the CDR3 DNA reads TGTGCCAGCAGCTCCGGACAGGTTAATCAGCCCCAGCATTTT. Amino acid sequence: CASSSGQVNQPQHF. The rearrangement uses TRBV6-6 and TRBJ1-5, with 7 bases identical to TRBD1. Unmatched junction bases numbered 6, after V lost 6 bases and J lost 4 bases. The CDR3 consists of 14 residues. Germline-derived CDR1 and CDR2 are MNHNY and SVGAGI (reference sequence).

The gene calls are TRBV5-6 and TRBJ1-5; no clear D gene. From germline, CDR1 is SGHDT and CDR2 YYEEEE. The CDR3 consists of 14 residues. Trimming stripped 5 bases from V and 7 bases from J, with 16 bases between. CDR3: CASSLGLNDQPQHF. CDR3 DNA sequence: TGTGCCAGCAGTTTAGGGCTCAATGACCAGCCCCAGCATTTT.

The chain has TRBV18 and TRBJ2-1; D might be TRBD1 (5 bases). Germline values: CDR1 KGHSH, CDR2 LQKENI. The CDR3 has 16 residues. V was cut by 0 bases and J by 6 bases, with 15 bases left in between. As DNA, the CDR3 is TGTGCCAGCTCACCACCGGGTTCATTAGACAGCAATGAGCAGTTCTTC. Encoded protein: CASSPPGSLDSNEQFF. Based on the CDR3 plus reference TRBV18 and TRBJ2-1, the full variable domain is NAGVMQNPRHLVRRRGQEARLRCSPMKGHSHVYWYRQLPEEGLKFMVYLQKENIIDESGMPKERFSAEFPKEGPSILRIQQVVRGDSAAYFCASSPPGSLDSNEQFFGPGTRLTVL.

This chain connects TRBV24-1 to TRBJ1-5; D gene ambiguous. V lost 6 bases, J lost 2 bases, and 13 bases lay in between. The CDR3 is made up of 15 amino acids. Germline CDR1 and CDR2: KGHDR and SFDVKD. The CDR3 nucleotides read TGTGCCACCAGTTCCTCGGGCTTAGGCAATCAGCCCCAGCATTTT. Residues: CATSSSGLGNQPQHF.

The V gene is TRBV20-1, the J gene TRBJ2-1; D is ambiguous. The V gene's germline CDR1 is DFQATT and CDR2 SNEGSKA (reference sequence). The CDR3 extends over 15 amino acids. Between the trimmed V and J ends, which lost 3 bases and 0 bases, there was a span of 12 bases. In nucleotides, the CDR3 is TGCAGTGCTAGTTCCATAGCACACTCCTACAATGAGCAGTTCTTC. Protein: CSASSIAHSYNEQFF.

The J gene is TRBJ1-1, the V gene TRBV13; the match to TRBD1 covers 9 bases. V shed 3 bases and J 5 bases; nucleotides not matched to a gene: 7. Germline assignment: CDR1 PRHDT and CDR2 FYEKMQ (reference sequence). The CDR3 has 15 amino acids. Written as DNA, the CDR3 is TGTGCCAGCAGCTTTAACAGGGGGCAAGGGACTGAAGCTTTCTTT. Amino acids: CASSFNRGQGTEAFF.

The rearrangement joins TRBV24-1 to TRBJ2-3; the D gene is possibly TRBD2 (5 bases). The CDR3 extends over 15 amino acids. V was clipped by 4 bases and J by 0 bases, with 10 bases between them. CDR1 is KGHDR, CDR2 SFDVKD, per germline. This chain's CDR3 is CATSDARTSTDTQYF. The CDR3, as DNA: TGTGCCACCAGTGACGCTAGGACTAGCACAGATACGCAGTATTTT.

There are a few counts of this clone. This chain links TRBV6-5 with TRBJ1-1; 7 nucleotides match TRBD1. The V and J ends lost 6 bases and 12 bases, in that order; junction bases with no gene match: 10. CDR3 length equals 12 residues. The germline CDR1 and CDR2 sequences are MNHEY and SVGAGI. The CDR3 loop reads CASSPGRGLTFF. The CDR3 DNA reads TGTGCCAGCAGCCCCGGGAGGGGGCTGACTTTCTTT.

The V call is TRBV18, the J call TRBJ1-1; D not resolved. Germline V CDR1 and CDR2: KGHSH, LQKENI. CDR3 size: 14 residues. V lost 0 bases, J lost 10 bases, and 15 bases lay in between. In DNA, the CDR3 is TGTGCCAGCTCACCACCAAACATGGCTGTGGGAGCTTTCTTT. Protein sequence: CASSPPNMAVGAFF.

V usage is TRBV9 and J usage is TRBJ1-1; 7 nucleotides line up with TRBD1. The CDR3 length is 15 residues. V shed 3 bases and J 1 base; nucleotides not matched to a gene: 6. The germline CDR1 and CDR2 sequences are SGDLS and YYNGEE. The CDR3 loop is CASSAGGWANTEAFF. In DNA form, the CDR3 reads TGTGCCAGCAGCGCAGGGGGTTGGGCGAACACTGAAGCTTTCTTT.

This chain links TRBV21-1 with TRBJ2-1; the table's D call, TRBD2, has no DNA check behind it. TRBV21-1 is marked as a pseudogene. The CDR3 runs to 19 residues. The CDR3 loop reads CASSKGETTSGSCYNEQFF. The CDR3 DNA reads TGTGCCAGCAGCAAAGGGGAGACAACTAGCGGGAGTTGTTACAATGAGCAGTTCTTC.

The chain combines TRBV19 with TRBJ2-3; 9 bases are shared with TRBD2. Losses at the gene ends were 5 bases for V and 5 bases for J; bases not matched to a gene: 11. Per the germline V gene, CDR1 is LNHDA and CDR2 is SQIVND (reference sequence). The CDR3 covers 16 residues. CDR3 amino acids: CASSPTGTSRGDTQYF. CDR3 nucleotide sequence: TGTGCCAGTAGTCCAACCGGGACTAGCCGAGGAGATACGCAGTATTTT.

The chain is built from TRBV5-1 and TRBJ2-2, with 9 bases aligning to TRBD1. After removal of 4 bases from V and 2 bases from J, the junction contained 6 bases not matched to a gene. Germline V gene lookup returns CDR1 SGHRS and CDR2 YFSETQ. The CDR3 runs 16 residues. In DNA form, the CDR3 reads TGCGCCAGCAGCCCCGGACAGGGGCTAAACACCGGGGAGCTGTTTTTT. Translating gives CASSPGQGLNTGELFF.

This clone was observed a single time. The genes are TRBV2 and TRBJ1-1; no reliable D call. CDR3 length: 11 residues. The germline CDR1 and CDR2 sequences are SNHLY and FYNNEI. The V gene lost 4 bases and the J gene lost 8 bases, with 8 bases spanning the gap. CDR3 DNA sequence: TGTGCCAGCAGTGGCTGGGAAGAAGCTTTCTTT. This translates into CASSGWEEAFF.

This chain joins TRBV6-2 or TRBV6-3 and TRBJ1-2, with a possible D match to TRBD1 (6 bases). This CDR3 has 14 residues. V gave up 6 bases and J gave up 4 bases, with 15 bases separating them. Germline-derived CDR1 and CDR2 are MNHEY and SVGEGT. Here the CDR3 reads CASRYPGAVYGYTF. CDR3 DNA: TGTGCCAGCAGATACCCGGGGGCGGTCTATGGCTACACCTTC.

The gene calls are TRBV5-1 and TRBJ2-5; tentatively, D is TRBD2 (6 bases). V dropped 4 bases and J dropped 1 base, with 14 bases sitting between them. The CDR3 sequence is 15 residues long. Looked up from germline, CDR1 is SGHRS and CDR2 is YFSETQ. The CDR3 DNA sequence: TGCGCCAGCAGCCCATCGACTAGTGCCCAAGAGACCCAGTACTTC. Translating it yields CASSPSTSAQETQYF.